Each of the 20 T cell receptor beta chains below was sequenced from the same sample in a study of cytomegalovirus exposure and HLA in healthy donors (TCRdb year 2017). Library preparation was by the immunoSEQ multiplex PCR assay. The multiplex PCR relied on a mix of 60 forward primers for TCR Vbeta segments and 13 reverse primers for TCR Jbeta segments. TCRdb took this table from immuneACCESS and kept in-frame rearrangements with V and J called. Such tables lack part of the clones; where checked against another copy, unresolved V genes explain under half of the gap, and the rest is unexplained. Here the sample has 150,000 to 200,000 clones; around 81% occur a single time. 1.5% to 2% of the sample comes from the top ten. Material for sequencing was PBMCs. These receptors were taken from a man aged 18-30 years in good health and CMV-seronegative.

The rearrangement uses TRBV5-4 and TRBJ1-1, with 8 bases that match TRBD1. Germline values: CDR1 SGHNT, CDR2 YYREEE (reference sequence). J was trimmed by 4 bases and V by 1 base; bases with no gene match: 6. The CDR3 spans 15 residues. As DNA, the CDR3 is TGTGCCAGCAGCTTGCACGGACAGGGTGGCACTGAAGCTTTCTTT. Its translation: CASSLHGQGGTEAFF.

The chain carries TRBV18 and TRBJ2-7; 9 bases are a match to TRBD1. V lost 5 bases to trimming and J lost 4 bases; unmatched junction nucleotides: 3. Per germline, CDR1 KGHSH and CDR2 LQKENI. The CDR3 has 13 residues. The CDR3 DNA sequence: TGTGCCAGCTCATTACAGGGGGCTTACGAGCAGTACTTC. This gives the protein CASSLQGAYEQYF. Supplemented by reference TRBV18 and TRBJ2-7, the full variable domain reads NAGVMQNPRHLVRRRGQEARLRCSPMKGHSHVYWYRQLPEEGLKFMVYLQKENIIDESGMPKERFSAEFPKEGPSILRIQQVVRGDSAAYFCASSLQGAYEQYFGPGTRLTVT.

The CDR3 loop is CASGTGVGQPQHF. The DNA of the CDR3 is TGTGCCAGCGGGACAGGGGTTGGTCAGCCCCAGCATTTT. The genes are TRBV27 and TRBJ1-5, with TRBD1 identical over 10 bases. This CDR3 is built from 13 residues. Germline CDR1 MNHEY, CDR2 SMNVEV (reference sequence). V dropped 8 bases and J dropped 6; count of bases not matched to a gene: 4.

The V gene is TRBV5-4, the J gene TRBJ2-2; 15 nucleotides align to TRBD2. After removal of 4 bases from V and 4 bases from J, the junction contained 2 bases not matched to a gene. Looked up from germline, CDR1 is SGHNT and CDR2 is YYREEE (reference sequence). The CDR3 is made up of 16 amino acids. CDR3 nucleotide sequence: TGTGCCAGCAGCGGGACTAGCGGGAGGCTCACCGGGGAGCTGTTTTTT. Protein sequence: CASSGTSGRLTGELFF.

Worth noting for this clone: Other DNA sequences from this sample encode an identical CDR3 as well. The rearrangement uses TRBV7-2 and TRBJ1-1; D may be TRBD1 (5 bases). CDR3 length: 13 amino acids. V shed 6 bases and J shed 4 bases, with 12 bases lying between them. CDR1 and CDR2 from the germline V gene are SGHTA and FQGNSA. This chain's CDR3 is CASRAGGGTEAFF. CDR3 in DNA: TGTGCCAGCAGAGCGGGCGGGGGCACTGAAGCTTTCTTT.

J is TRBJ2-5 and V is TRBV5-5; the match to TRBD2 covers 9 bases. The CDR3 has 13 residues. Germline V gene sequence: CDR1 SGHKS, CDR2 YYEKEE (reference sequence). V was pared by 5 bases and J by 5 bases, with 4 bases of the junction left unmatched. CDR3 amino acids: CASSTAGGETQYF. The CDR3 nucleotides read TGTGCCAGCAGTACCGCGGGAGGGGAGACCCAGTACTTC.

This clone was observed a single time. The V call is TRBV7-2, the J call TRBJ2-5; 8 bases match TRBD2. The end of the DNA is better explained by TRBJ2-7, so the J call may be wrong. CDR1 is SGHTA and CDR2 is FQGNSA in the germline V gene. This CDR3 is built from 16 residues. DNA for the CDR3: TGTGCCAGCAGCTTAGTGGGCGGGGGGAACACCTACGAGCAGTACTTC. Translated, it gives CASSLVGGGNTYEQYF.

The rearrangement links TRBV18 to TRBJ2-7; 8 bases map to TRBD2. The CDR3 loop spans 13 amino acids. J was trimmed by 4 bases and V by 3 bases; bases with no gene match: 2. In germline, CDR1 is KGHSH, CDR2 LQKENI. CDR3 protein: CASSPGTRYEQYF. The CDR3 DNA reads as TGTGCCAGCTCACCCGGGACTAGGTACGAGCAGTACTTC.

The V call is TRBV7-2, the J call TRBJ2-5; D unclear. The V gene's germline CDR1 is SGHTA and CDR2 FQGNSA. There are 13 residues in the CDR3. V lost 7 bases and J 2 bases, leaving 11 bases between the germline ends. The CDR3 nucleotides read TGTGCCAGCACTTTGACTGTGCAAGAGACCCAGTACTTC. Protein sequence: CASTLTVQETQYF.

The CDR3 reads CASSDGGRAYNEQFF. The CDR3, as DNA: TGCGCCAGCAGCGACGGGGGGAGGGCCTACAATGAGCAGTTCTTC. The chain combines TRBV4-3 with TRBJ2-1; 7 bases align to TRBD2. The trim removed 5 bases at V and 2 bases at J, leaving 6 bases unmatched. This CDR3 is built from 15 residues. The V gene's germline CDR1 is LGHNA and CDR2 YSLEER.

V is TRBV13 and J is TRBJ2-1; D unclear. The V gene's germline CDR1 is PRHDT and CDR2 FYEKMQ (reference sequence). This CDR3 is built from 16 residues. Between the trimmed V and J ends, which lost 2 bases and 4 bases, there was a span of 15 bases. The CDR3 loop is CASSLSRDRKYNEQFF. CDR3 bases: TGTGCCAGCAGCTTAAGCCGCGATCGAAAATACAATGAGCAGTTCTTC.

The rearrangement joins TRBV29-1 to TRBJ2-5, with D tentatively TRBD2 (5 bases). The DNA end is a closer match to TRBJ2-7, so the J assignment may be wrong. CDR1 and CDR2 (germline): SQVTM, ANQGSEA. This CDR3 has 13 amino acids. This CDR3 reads CSVILATHYEQYF. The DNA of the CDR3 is TGCAGCGTAATTCTAGCTACTCACTACGAGCAGTACTTC.

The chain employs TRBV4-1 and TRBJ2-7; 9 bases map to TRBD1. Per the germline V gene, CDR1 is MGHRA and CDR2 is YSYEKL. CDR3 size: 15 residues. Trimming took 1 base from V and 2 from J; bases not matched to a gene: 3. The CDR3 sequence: CASSQVWTGAYEQYF. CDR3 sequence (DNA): TGCGCCAGCAGCCAAGTCTGGACAGGGGCCTACGAGCAGTACTTC.

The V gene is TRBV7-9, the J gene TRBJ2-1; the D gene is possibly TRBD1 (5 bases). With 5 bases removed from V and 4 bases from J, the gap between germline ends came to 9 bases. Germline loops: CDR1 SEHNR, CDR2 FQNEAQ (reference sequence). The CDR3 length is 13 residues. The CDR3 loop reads CASSLRDYNEQFF. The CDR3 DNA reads TGTGCCAGCAGCCTCAGGGATTACAATGAGCAGTTCTTC.

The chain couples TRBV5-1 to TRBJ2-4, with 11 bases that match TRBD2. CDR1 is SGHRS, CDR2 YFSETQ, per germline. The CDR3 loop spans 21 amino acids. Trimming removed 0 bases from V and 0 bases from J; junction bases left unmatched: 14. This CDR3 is CASSLDGLAGMGTLAKNIQYF. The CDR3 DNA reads TGCGCCAGCAGCTTGGATGGACTAGCGGGTATGGGAACTCTAGCCAAAAACATTCAGTACTTC.

CDR3 nucleotide sequence: TGTGCCAGTACCCCAAACTCCTACAATGAGCAGTTCTTC. It translates to CASTPNSYNEQFF. The chain is built from TRBV19 and TRBJ2-1; D not resolved. The CDR3 has 13 residues. The germline V and J ends were trimmed by 7 bases and 0 bases, with 7 bases remaining between them. Germline assignment: CDR1 LNHDA and CDR2 SQIVND (reference sequence).

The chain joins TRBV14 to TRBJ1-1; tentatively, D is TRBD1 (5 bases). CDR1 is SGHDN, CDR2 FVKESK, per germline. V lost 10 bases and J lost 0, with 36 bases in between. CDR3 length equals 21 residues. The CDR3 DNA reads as TGTGCCATCCACCCTCCAGGGCCCATAATTCAACTACAGATCATGAACACTGAAGCTTTCTTT. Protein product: CAIHPPGPIIQLQIMNTEAFF.

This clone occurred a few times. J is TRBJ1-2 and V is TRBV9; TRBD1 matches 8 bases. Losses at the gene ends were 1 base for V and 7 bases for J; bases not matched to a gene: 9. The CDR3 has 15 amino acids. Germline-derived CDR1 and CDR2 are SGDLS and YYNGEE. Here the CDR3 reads CASSVQGRGQGGYTF. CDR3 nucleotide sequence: TGTGCCAGCAGCGTACAAGGCAGGGGGCAGGGTGGCTACACCTTC.

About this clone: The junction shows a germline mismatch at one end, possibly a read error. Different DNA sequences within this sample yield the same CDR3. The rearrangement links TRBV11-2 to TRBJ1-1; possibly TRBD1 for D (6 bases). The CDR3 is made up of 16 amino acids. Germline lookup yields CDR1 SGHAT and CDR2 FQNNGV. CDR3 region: CASSSSGAAGRTEAFF. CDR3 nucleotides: TGCGCCAGCAGCTCATCAGGGGCGGCGGGTCGCACTGAAGCTTTCTTT.

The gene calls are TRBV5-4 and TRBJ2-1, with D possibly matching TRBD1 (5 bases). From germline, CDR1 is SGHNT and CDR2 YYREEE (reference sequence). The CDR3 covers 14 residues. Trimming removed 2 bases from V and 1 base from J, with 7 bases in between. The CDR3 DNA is TGTGCCAGCAGCTTCAGACAGTCCTACAATGAGCAGTTCTTC. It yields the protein CASSFRQSYNEQFF.